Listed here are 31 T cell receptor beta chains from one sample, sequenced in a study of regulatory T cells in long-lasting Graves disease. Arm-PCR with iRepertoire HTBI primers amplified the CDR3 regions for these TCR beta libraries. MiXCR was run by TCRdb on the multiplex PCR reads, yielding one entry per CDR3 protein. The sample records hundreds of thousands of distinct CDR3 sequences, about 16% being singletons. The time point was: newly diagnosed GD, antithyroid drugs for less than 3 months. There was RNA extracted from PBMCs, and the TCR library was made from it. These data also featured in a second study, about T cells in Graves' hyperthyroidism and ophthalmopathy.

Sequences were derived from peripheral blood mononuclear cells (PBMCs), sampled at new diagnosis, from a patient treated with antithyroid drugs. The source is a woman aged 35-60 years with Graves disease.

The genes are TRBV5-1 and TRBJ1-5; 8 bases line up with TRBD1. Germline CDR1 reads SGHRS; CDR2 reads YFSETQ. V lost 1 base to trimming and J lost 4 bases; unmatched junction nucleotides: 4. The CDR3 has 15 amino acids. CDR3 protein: CASSLWTGQNQPQHF. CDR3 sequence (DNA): TGCGCCAGCAGCTTGTGGACAGGGCAAAATCAGCCCCAGCATTTT.

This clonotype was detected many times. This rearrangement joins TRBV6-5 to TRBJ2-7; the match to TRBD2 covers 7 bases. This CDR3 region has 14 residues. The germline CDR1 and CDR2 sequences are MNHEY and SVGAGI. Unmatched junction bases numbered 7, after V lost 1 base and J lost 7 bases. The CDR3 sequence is CASSYLAGVGEQYF. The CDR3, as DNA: TGTGCCAGCAGTTACTTGGCGGGAGTTGGGGAGCAGTACTTC.

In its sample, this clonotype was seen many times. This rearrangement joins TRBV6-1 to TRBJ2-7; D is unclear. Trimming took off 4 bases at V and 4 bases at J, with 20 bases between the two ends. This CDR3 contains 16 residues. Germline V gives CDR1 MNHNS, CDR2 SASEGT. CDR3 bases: TGTGCCAGCAGTGCCTCAGCAGTACCGCCTCAGTACGAGCAGTACTTC. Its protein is CASSASAVPPQYEQYF.

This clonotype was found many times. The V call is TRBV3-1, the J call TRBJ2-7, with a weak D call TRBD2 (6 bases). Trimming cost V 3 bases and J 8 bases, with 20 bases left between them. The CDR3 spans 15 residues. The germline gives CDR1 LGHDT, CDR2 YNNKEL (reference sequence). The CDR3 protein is CASSQGFRGVRQQYF. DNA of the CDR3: TGTGCCAGCAGCCAGGGATTCCGCGGGGTCCGACAGCAGTACTTC.

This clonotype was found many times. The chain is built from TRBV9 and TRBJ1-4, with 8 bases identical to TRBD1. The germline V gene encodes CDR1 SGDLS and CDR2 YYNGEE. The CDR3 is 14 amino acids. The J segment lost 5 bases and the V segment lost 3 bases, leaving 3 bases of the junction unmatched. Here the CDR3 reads CASSAGTGNEKLFF. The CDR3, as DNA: TGTGCCAGCAGCGCCGGGACAGGAAATGAAAAACTGTTTTTT.

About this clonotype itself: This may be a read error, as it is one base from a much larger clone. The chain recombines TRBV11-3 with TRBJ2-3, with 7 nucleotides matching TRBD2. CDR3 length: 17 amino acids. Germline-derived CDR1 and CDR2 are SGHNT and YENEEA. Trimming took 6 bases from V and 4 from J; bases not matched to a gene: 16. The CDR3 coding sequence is TGTGCCAGCAGTCGGGCTGCGGCTAGCGGCTACGCAGATACGCAGTATTTT. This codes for CASSRAAASGYADTQYF.

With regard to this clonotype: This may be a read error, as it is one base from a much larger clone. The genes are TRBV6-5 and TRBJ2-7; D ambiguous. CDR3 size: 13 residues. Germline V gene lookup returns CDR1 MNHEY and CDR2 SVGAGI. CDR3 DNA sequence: TGTGCCAGCAGTTCCTCAGAGTCCTACGGGCAGTACTTC. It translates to CASSSSESYGQYF.

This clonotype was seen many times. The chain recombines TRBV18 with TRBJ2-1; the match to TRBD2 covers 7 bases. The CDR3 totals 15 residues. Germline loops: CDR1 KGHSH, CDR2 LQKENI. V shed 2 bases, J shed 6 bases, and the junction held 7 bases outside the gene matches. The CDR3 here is CASSPGRAPLNEQFF. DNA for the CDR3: TGTGCCAGCTCACCAGGGAGGGCCCCGCTCAATGAGCAGTTCTTC. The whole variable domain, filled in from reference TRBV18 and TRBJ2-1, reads NAGVMQNPRHLVRRRGQEARLRCSPMKGHSHVYWYRQLPEEGLKFMVYLQKENIIDESGMPKERFSAEFPKEGPSILRIQQVVRGDSAAYFCASSPGRAPLNEQFFGPGTRLTVL.

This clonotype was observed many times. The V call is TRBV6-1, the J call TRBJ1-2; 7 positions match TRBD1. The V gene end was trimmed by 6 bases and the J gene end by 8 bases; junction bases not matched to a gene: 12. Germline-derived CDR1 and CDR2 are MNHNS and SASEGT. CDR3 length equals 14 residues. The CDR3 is CASSPRPTGEGYTF. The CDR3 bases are TGTGCCAGCAGCCCTCGGCCCACAGGGGAGGGCTACACCTTC.

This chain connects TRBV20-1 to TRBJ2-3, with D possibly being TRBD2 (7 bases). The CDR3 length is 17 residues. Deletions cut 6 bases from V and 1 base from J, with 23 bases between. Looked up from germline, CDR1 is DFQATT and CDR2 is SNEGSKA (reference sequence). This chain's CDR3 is CSAYGPPGGRGTDTQYF. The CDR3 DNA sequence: TGCAGTGCCTACGGCCCCCCCGGGGGGCGCGGCACAGATACGCAGTATTTT.

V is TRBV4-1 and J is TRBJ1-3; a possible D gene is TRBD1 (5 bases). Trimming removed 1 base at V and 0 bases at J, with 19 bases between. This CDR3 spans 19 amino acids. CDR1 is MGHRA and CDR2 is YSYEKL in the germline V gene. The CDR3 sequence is CASSQGSSGTLGSGNTIYF. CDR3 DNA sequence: TGCGCCAGCAGCCAAGGCTCTTCAGGGACGTTAGGCTCTGGAAACACCATATATTTT.

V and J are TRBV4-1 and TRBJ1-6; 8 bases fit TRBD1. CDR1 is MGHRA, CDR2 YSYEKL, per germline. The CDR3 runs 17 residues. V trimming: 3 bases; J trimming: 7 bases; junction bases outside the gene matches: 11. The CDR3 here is CASSHLLPDRGNSPLHF. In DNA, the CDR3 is TGCGCCAGCAGCCACCTACTACCCGACAGGGGCAATTCACCCCTCCACTTT.

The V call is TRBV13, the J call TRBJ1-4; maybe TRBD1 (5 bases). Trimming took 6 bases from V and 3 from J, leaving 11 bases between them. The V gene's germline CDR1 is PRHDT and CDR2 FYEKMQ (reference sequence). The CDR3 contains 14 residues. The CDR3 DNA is TGTGCCAGCAGTCCGGGGGAGGCTAATGAAAAACTGTTTTTT. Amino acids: CASSPGEANEKLFF.

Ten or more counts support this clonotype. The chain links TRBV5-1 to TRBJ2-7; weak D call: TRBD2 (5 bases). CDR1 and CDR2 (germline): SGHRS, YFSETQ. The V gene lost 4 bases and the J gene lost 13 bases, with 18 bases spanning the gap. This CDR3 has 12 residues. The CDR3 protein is CASSTGGTQPYF. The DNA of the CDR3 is TGCGCCAGCAGCACTGGAGGAACGCAGCCCTACTTC.

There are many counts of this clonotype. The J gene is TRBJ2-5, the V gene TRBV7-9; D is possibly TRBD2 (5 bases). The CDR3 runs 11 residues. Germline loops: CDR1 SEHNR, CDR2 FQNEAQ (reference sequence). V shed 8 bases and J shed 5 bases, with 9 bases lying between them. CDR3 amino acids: CASGLWETQYF. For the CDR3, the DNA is TGTGCCAGCGGACTGTGGGAGACCCAGTACTTC. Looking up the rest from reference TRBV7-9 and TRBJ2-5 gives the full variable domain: DTGVSQNPRHKITKRGQNVTFRCDPISEHNRLYWYRQTLGQGPEFLTYFQNEAQLEKSRLLSDRFSAERPKGSFSTLEIQRTEQGDSAMYLCASGLWETQYFGPGTRLLVL.

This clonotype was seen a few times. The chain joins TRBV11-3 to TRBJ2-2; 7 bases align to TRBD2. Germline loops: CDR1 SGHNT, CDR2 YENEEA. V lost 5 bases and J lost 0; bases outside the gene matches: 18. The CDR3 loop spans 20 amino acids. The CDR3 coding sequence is TGTGCCAGCAGCCTAACAGTCCCTTACGCGGGGGTTCCGAACACCGGGGAGCTGTTTTTT. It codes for CASSLTVPYAGVPNTGELFF.

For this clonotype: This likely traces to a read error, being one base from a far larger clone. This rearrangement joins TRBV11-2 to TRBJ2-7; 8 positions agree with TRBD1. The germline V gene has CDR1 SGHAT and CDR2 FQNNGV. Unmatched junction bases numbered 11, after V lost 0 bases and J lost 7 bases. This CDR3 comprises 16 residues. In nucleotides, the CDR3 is TGTGCCAGCAGCTTAGATCTTTTGGGACAGGACAATGAGCAGTACTTC. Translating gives CASSLDLLGQDNEQYF.

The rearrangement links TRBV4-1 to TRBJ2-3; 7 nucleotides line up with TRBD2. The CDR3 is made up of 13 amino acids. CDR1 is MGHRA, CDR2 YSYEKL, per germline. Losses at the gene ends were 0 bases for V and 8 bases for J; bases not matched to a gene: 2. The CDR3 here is CASSQEIAGTQYF. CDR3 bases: TGCGCCAGCAGCCAAGAAATAGCGGGTACGCAGTATTTT.

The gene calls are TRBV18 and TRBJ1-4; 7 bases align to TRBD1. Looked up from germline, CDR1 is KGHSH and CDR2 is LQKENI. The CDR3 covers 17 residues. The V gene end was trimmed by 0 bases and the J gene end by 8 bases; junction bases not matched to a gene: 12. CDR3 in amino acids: CASSPPNRGTIQEKLFF. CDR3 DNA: TGTGCCAGCTCACCACCTAACAGGGGAACAATTCAGGAAAAACTGTTTTTT.

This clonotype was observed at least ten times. CDR3 sequence: CASSLLGDTSGNTIYF. Written as DNA, the CDR3 is TGTGCCAGCAGCCTCTTGGGCGACACCTCTGGAAACACCATATATTTT. The genes are TRBV3-1 and TRBJ1-3; D remains ambiguous. V shed 4 bases and J shed 0 bases, with 13 bases lying between them. The germline V gene has CDR1 LGHDT and CDR2 YNNKEL (reference sequence). The CDR3 spans 16 residues.

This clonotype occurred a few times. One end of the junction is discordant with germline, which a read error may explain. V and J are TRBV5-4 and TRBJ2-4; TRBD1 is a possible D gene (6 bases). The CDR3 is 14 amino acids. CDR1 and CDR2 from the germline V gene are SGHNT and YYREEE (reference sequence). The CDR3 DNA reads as TGTGCCAGCAGTTTGGACAGCGTCAAAAACATTCAGTACTTC. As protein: CASSLDSVKNIQYF.

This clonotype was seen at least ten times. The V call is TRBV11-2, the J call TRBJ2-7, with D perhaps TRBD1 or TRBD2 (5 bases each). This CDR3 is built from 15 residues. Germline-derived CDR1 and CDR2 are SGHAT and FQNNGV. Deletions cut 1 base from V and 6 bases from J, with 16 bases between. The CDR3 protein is CASSLGGTVPGEQYF. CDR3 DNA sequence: TGTGCCAGCAGCTTAGGGGGGACCGTCCCGGGCGAGCAGTACTTC.

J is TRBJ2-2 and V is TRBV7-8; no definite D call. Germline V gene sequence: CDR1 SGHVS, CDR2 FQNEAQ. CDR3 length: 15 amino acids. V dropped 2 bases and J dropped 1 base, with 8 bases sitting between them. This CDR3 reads CASSLNGMNTGELFF. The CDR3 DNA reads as TGTGCCAGCAGCTTAAATGGGATGAACACCGGGGAGCTGTTTTTT.

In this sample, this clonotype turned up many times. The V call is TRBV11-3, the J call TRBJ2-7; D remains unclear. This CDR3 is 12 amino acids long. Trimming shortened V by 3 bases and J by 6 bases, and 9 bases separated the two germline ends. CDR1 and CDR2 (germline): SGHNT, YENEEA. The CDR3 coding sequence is TGTGCCAGCAGCTTTGCCCTCGGCGAGCAGTACTTC. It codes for CASSFALGEQYF.

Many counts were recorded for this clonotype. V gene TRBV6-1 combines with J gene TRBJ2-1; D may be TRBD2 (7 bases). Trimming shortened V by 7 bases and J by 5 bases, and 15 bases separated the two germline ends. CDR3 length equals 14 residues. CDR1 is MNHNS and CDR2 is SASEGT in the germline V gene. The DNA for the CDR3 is TGTGCCAGCATGAGGGGGGGGGTGGACAATGAGCAGTTCTTC. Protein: CASMRGGVDNEQFF.

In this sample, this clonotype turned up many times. The CDR3, as DNA: TGCGCCAGCAGCTTATCGACCTCGGGCACTGAAGCTTTCTTT. Translation: CASSLSTSGTEAFF. The chain couples TRBV5-1 to TRBJ1-1; no clear D gene. The length of the CDR3 is 14 residues. In germline, CDR1 is SGHRS, CDR2 YFSETQ. Trimming stripped 2 bases from V and 4 bases from J, with 12 bases between.

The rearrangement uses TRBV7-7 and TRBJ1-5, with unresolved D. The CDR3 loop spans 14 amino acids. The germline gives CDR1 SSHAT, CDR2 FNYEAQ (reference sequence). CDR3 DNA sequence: TGTGCTACCACGTTCAATGGACGGAGTCAGCCCCAGCATTTT. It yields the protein CATTFNGRSQPQHF.

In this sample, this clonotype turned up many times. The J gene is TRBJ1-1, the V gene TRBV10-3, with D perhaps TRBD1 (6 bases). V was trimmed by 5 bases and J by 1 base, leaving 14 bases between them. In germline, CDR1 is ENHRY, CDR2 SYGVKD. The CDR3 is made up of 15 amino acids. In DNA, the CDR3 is TGTGCCATCAGTTGGACCGTGACAGGGAACACTGAAGCTTTCTTT. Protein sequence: CAISWTVTGNTEAFF.

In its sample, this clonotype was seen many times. The CDR3 is CASRQGSGLGIRSNQPQHF. CDR3 in DNA: TGTGCCAGCAGACAGGGTAGTGGCCTTGGCATTCGTAGCAATCAGCCCCAGCATTTT. This chain uses TRBV6-1 with TRBJ1-5, with D tentatively TRBD1 (6 bases). V gave up 6 bases and J gave up 0 bases, with 24 bases separating them. CDR3 length equals 19 residues. Germline loops: CDR1 MNHNS, CDR2 SASEGT.

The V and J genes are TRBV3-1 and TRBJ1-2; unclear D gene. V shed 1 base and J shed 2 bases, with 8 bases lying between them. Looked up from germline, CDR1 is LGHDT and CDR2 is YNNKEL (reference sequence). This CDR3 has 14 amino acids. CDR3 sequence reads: CASSQGTQNYGYTF. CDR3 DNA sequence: TGTGCCAGCAGCCAAGGTACACAGAACTATGGCTACACCTTC.

The chain's CDR3 is CAAGEGNTEAFF. The CDR3, as DNA: TGTGCCGCGGGTGAAGGAAACACTGAAGCTTTCTTT. The V gene is TRBV6-1, the J gene TRBJ1-1; no reliable D call. CDR3 length: 12 amino acids. V was pared by 11 bases and J by 2 bases, with 12 bases between. The germline gives CDR1 MNHNS, CDR2 SASEGT.